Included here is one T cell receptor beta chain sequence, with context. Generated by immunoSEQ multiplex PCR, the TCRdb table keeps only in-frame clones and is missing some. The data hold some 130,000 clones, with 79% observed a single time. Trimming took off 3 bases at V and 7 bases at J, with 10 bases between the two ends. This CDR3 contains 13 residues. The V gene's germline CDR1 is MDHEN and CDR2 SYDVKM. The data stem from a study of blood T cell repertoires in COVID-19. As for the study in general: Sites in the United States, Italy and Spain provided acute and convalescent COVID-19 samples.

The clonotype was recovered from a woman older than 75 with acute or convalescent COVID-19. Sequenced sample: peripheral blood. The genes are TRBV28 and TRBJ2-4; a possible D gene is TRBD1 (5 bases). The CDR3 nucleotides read TGTGCCAGCAGTTTCCCGACAGCTAACATTCAGTACTTC. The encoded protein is CASSFPTANIQYF. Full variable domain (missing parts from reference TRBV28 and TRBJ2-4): DVKVTQSSRYLVKRTGEKVFLECVQDMDHENMFWYRQDPGLGLRLIYFSYDVKMKEKGDIPEGYSVSREKKERFSLILESASTNQTSMYLCASSFPTANIQYFGAGTRLSVL.